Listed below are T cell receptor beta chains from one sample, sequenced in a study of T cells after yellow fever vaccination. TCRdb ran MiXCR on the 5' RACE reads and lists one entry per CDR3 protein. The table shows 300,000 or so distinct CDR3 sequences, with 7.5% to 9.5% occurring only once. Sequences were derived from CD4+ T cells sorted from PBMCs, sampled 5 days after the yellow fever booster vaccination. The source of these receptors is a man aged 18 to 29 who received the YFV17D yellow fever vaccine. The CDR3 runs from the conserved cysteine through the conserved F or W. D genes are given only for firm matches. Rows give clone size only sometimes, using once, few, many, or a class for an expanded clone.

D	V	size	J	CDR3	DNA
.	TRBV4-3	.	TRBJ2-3	CASSLEGPPYTDTQYF	TGCGCCAGCAGCTTGGAGGGCCCGCCATACACAGATACGCAGTATTTT
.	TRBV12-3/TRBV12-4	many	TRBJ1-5	CASSSTLFLPQHF	TGTGCCAGCAGTTCGACCCTCTTTTTGCCCCAGCATTTT
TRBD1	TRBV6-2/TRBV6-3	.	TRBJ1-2	CASSYAGTGGGYTF	TGTGCCAGCAGTTACGCCGGGACAGGGGGTGGCTACACCTTC
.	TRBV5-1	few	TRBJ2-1	CASSSDARVYNEQFF	TGCGCCAGCAGCTCGGACGCAAGAGTTTACAATGAGCAGTTCTTC
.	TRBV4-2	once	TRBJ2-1	CASSRAGSYNEQFF	TGTGCCAGCAGCCGAGCGGGTTCCTACAATGAGCAGTTCTTC
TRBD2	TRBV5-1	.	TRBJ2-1	CASDTGGAGEQFF	TGCGCCAGCGACACCGGGGGGGCAGGTGAGCAGTTCTTC
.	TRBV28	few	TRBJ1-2	CASSPAGSGYTF	TGTGCCAGCAGTCCCGCAGGGAGTGGCTACACCTTC
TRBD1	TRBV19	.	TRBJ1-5	CASSITGDQPQHF	TGTGCCAGTAGTATTACAGGGGATCAGCCCCAGCATTTT
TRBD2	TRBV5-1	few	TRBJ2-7	CASSSPGAGGSEQYF	TGCGCCAGCAGCTCCCCAGGGGCGGGGGGGTCCGAGCAGTACTTC
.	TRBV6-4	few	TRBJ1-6	CASSPRDTLNSPLHF	TGTGCCAGCAGCCCCCGGGACACATTGAATTCACCCCTCCACTTT
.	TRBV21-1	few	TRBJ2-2	CASRKGAAGELFF	TGTGCCAGCAGAAAAGGGGCGGCCGGGGAGCTGTTTTTT
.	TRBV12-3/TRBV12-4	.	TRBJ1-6	CASSFSGADSPLHF	TGTGCCAGCAGTTTCTCGGGGGCGGATTCACCCCTCCACTTT
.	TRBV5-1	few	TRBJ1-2	CASSLVGSGDGYTF	TGCGCCAGCAGCTTGGTTGGTTCCGGGGATGGCTACACCTTC
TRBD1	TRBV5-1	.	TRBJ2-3	CASSLSGGKADTQYF	TGCGCCAGCAGCTTATCAGGGGGTAAGGCAGATACGCAGTATTTT
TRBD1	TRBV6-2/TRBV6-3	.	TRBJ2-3	CASGWTGGNADTQYF	TGTGCCAGCGGATGGACAGGGGGCAATGCAGATACGCAGTATTTT
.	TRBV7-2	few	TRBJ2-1	CASSFTRWSEQFF	TGTGCCAGCAGCTTCACCCGGTGGAGTGAGCAGTTCTTC
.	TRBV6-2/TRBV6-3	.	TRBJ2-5	CASSRDETQYF	TGTGCCAGCAGCAGGGATGAGACCCAGTACTTC
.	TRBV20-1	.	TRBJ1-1	CSAATDMNTEAFF	TGCAGTGCGGCGACAGACATGAACACTGAAGCTTTCTTT
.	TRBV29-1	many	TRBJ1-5	CSARGTSNQPQHF	TGCAGCGCCCGGGGGACAAGCAATCAGCCCCAGCATTTT
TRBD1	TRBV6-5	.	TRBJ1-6	CASSYSPPVGTATYSPLHF	TGTGCCAGCAGTTACTCACCCCCTGTGGGGACAGCGACCTATTCACCCCTCCACTTT
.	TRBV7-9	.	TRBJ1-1	CASSRGFSTGEAFF	TGTGCCAGCAGCCGCGGCTTCTCAACAGGGGAAGCTTTCTTT
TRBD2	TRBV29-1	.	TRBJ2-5	CGAGTTETQYF	TGCGGCGCCGGGACTACGGAGACCCAGTACTTC
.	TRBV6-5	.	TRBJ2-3	CASSYRGQTDTQYF	TGTGCCAGCAGTTACAGAGGACAGACAGATACGCAGTATTTT
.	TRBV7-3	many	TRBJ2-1	CASSLHLTSSNEQFF	TGTGCCAGCAGCCTGCACCTGACTAGTTCCAATGAGCAGTTCTTC
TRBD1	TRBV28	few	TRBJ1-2	CASNTGGFYGYTF	TGTGCCAGCAATACAGGGGGCTTCTATGGCTACACCTTC
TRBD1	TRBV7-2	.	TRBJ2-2	CASSPRGTGPRTGELFF	TGTGCCAGCAGCCCCCGGGGGACAGGGCCTAGAACCGGGGAGCTGTTTTTT
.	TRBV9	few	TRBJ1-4	CASSPGAAFGEKLFF	TGTGCCAGCAGCCCCGGGGCGGCCTTTGGTGAAAAACTGTTTTTT
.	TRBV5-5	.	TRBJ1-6	CASSSGVPSYNSPLHF	TGTGCCAGCAGCTCAGGGGTCCCCTCCTATAATTCACCCCTCCACTTT
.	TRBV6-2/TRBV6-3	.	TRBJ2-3	CASSYPLAGTDTQYF	TGTGCCAGCAGTTACCCTCTGGCGGGCACAGATACGCAGTATTTT
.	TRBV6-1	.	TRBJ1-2	CASTMGVTDYGYTF	TGTGCCAGCACTATGGGCGTTACGGACTATGGCTACACCTTC
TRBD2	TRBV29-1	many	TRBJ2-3	CSAGTSGTDTQYF	TGCAGCGCCGGGACTAGCGGCACAGATACGCAGTATTTT
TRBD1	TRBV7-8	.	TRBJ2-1	CASKTGGWDNEQFF	TGTGCCAGCAAAACAGGGGGCTGGGACAATGAGCAGTTCTTC
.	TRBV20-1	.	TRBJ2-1	CSAMAGPLNEQFF	TGCAGTGCTATGGCCGGGCCCCTAAATGAGCAGTTCTTC
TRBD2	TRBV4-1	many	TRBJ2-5	CASSPTRGGLETQYF	TGCGCCAGCAGCCCGACCCGCGGGGGTCTGGAGACCCAGTACTTC
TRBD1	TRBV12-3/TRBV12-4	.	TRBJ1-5	CASSQGLGNQPQHF	TGTGCCAGCTCACAGGGGTTGGGGAATCAGCCCCAGCATTTT
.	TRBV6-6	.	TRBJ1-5	CASRTGAGVQPQHF	TGTGCCAGCAGAACCGGGGCCGGCGTCCAGCCCCAGCATTTT
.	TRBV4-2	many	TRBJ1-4	CASSQALTATNEKLFF	TGTGCCAGCAGCCAAGCACTTACAGCAACTAATGAAAAACTGTTTTTT
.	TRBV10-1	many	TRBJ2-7	CASSLRGGHEQYF	TGCGCCAGCAGCCTACGGGGCGGCCACGAGCAGTACTTC
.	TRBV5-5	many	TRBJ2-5	CASSLAKEETQYF	TGTGCCAGCAGCTTGGCGAAGGAGGAGACCCAGTACTTC
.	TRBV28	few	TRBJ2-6	CASRLITLTGANVLTF	TGTGCCAGCAGGCTAATAACGCTTACTGGGGCCAACGTCCTGACTTTC
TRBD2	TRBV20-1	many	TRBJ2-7	CSASVGRRGVYEQYF	TGCAGTGCTAGCGTGGGGCGGCGGGGGGTTTACGAGCAGTACTTC
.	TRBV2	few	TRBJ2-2	CASRGGRRNTGELFF	TGTGCCAGCAGAGGGGGACGGCGTAACACCGGGGAGCTGTTTTTT
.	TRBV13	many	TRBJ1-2	CASSLYRKGLHTPIYGYTF	TGTGCCAGCAGCTTATACCGCAAGGGGCTCCACACCCCGATCTATGGCTACACCTTC
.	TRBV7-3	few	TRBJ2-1	CASSPLPGYNEQFF	TGTGCCAGCAGCCCACTCCCAGGGTACAATGAGCAGTTCTTC
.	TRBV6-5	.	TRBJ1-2	CATLGRNGYTF	TGTGCCACCCTAGGAAGAAATGGCTACACCTTC
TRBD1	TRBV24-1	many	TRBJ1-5	CATSDPGTDQPQHF	TGTGCCACCAGTGACCCGGGGACAGATCAGCCCCAGCATTTT
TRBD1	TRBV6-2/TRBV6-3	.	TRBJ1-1	CASSYGGGLSTEAFF	TGTGCCAGCAGTTACGGAGGGGGCTTGAGTACTGAAGCTTTCTTT
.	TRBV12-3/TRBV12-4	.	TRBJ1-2	CASIPLAGYGYTF	TGTGCCAGCATACCGCTAGCCGGCTATGGCTACACCTTC
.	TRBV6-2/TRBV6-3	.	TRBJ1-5	CASSKTGTRENQPQHF	TGTGCCAGCAGTAAGACCGGGACCAGGGAAAATCAGCCCCAGCATTTT
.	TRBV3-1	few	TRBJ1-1	CASSQTEDTEAFF	TGTGCCAGCAGCCAGACTGAAGACACTGAAGCTTTCTTT
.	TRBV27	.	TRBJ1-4	CASSLSGRTNEKLFF	TGTGCCAGCAGTTTATCGGGGAGAACTAATGAAAAACTGTTTTTT
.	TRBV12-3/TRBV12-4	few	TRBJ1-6	CASSWTHNSPLHF	TGTGCCAGCAGTTGGACCCATAATTCACCCCTCCACTTT
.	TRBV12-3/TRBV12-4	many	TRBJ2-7	CASSLELEGLEQYF	TGTGCCAGCAGTTTAGAACTCGAGGGGCTCGAGCAGTACTTC
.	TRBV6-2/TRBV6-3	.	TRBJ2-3	CASSPESDTQYF	TGTGCCAGCAGCCCGGAATCAGATACGCAGTATTTT
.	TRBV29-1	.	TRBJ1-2	CSVDRGGGYTF	TGCAGCGTTGACAGGGGAGGGGGCTACACCTTC